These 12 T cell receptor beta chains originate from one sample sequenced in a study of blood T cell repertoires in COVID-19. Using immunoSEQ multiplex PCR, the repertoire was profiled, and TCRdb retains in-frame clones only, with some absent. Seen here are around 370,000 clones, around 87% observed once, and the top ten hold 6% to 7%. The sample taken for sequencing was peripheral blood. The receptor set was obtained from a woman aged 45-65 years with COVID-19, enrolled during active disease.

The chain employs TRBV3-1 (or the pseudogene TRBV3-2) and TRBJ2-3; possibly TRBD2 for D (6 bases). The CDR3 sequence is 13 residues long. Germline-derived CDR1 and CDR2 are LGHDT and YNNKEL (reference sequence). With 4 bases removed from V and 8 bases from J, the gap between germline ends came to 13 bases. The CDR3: CASSPSAEGTQYF. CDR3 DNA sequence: TGTGCCAGCAGCCCCTCCGCGGAGGGTACGCAGTATTTT.

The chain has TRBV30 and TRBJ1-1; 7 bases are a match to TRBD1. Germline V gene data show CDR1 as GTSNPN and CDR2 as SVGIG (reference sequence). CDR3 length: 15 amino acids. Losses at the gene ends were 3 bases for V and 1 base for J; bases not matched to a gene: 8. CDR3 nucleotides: TGTGCCTGGAGCAAACGCCAGGGGGGGAACACTGAAGCTTTCTTT. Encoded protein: CAWSKRQGGNTEAFF.

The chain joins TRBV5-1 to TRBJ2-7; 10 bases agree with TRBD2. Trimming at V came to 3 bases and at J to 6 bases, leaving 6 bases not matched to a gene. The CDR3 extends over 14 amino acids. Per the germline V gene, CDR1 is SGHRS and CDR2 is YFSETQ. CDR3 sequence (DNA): TGCGCCAGCAGCTCGCTAGCGGGAGTCTCCGAGCAGTACTTC. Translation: CASSSLAGVSEQYF.

CDR3: CASSAQQGLTDTQYF. The CDR3 nucleotides are TGTGCCAGCAGCGCCCAACAGGGGCTCACAGATACGCAGTATTTT. The gene calls are TRBV9 and TRBJ2-3; 7 bases are shared with TRBD1. With 3 bases clipped from V and 2 bases from J, the junction kept 6 bases outside the gene matches. In germline, CDR1 is SGDLS, CDR2 YYNGEE. This CDR3 has 15 residues.

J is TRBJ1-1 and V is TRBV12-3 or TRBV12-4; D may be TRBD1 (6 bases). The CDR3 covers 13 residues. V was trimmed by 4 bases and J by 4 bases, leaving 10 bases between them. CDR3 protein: CASSSRGSTEAFF. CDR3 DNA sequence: TGTGCCAGCAGTTCCAGGGGTAGCACTGAAGCTTTCTTT.

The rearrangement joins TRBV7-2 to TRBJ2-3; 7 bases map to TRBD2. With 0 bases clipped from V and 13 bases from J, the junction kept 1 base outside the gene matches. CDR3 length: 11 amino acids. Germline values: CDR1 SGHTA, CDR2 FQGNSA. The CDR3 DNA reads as TGTGCCAGCAGCTTAGCTGCGGGAGAGTATTTT. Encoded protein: CASSLAAGEYF.

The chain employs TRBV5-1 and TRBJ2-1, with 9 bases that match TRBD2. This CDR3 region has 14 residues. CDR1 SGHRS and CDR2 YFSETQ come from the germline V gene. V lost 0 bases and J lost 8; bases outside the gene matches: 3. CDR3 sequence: CASSLGGRADEQFF. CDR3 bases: TGCGCCAGCAGCTTGGGCGGGAGGGCGGATGAGCAGTTCTTC. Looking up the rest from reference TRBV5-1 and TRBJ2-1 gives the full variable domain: KAGVTQTPRYLIKTRGQQVTLSCSPISGHRSVSWYQQTPGQGLQFLFEYFSETQRNKGNFPGRFSGRQFSNSRSEMNVSTLELGDSALYLCASSLGGRADEQFFGPGTRLTVL.

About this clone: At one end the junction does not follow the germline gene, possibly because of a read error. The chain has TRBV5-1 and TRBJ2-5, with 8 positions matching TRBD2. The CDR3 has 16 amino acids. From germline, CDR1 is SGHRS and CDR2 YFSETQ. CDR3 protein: CASSFPSGRDHETQYF. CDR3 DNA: TGCGCCAGCAGCTTCCCCAGCGGGAGAGACCACGAGACCCAGTACTTC.

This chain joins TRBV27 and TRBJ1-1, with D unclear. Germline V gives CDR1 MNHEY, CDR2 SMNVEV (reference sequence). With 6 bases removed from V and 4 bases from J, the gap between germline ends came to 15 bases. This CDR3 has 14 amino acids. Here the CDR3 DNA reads TGTGCCAGCAGACCCAACAGTGTGGGCACTGAAGCTTTCTTT. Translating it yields CASRPNSVGTEAFF.

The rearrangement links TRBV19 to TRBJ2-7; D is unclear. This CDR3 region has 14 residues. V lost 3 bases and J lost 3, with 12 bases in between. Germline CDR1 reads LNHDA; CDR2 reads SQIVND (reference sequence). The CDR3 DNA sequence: TGTGCCAGTAGTATGTCCCAATCGGGCTACGAGCAGTACTTC. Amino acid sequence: CASSMSQSGYEQYF.

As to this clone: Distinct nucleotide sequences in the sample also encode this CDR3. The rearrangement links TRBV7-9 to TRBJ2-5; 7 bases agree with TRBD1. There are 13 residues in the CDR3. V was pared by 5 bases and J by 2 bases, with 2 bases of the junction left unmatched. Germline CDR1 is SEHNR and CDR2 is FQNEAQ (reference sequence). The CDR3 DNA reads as TGTGCCAGCAGCCGGGGACAGCAAGAGACCCAGTACTTC. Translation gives CASSRGQQETQYF.

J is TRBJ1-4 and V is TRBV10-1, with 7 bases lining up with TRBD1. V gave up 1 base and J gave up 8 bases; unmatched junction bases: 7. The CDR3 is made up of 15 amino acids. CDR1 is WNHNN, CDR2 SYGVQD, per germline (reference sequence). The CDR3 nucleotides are TGCGCCAGCAGTGAGTGGACAGGAGTACGCGAAAAACTGTTTTTT. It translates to CASSEWTGVREKLFF.